These 5 T cell receptor beta chains were all obtained from the same sample, sequenced in a study of human T cells and chemical hapten exposure. The time point denotes: patch test 2, 6 weeks after DPC sensitization. Treatment described: therapeutic diphenylcyclopropenone sensitization with weekly scalp DPC. TCRdb re-called the RACE reads through MiXCR, storing one row per CDR3 protein. This table has tens of thousands of distinct CDR3 sequences, around 10% appearing once. The source was whole blood, collected in connection with sensitization to the hapten diphenylcyclopropenone (DPC). These receptors originate from a man aged 35 to 55 with alopecia areata. Some clones in this sample may be carry-over from other donors' samples.

This clonotype was seen more than once but under ten times. V usage is TRBV12-3 or TRBV12-4 and J usage is TRBJ2-3; a weak D match, TRBD1 (6 bases). CDR3 length: 14 residues. V was cut by 6 bases and J by 4 bases, with 14 bases left in between. CDR3 DNA sequence: TGTGCCAGCAGCCGGGACAAGGTCGCAGATACGCAGTATTTT. It yields the protein CASSRDKVADTQYF.

Only a few counts were recorded for this clonotype. The V and J genes are TRBV7-2 and TRBJ1-2, with no clear D. CDR1 is SGHTA, CDR2 FQGNSA, per germline. V lost 7 bases, J lost 2 bases, and 14 bases lay in between. CDR3 length equals 14 residues. CDR3 loop: CASTRYDRNYGYTF. In nucleotides, the CDR3 is TGTGCCAGCACCCGCTATGACCGCAACTATGGCTACACCTTC.

Only a few counts were recorded for this clonotype. The chain combines TRBV28 with TRBJ2-3; D remains unclear. The germline gives CDR1 MDHEN, CDR2 SYDVKM. The ends were cut back, 8 bases at V and 2 bases at J, with 8 bases in the middle. CDR3 length: 12 amino acids. The CDR3 DNA sequence: TGTGCCAGCTGTCCACCCACAGATACGCAGTATTTT. Translation gives CASCPPTDTQYF.

The J gene is TRBJ1-6, the V gene TRBV5-4; TRBD1 matches at 8 bases. CDR3 size: 15 residues. Per the germline V gene, CDR1 is SGHNT and CDR2 is YYREEE (reference sequence). The J segment lost 7 bases and the V segment lost 0 bases, leaving 3 bases of the junction unmatched. The CDR3 DNA is TGTGCCAGCAGCTTGGACAGGGGGTGGAATTCACCCCTCCACTTT. This encodes CASSLDRGWNSPLHF.

CDR3 coding DNA: TGTGCCAGCAGCTTGTTCGTTGGGTCGGCCGGATTTGGGGCCAACGTCCTGACTTTC. Amino acid sequence: CASSLFVGSAGFGANVLTF. This rearrangement joins TRBV5-6 to TRBJ2-6; D not certain. The CDR3 length is 19 residues. Germline CDR1 reads SGHDT; CDR2 reads YYEEEE. Trimming removed 1 base from V and 3 bases from J, with 20 bases in between.